A selection of T cell receptor beta chains follows, all from one sample in a study of radiation and T cells in renal cell carcinoma. The protocol was immunoSEQ multiplex PCR, while the TCRdb copy is restricted to in-frame clones and leaves out a portion. The sample consists of about 10,000 clones, around 60% of them appearing once. Specimen: tumor tissue, collected from a patient whose treatment was nephrectomy without radiotherapy. The receptors were gathered from a man aged 35 to 55 with renal cell carcinoma. The CDR3 runs from the conserved cysteine through the conserved F or W. Fields, in order: CDR3 DNA, CDR3 protein, clone size, D gene, J gene, CDR3 length, V gene. D genes are given only for firm matches. Some rows have no size entry. The others give once, few or many, or a class for an expanded clone.

CDR3 DNA: TGTGCCAGCAGCTGGGGACAGGCAAGATTTCAAGAGACCCAGTACTTC
CDR3 protein: CASSWGQARFQETQYF
clone size: once
D gene: TRBD1
J gene: TRBJ2-5
CDR3 length: 16
V gene: TRBV28

CDR3 DNA: TGTGCCAGCAGCACGGCAGGGGCAAGCAATCAGCCCCAGCATTTT
CDR3 protein: CASSTAGASNQPQHF
clone size: -
D gene: -
J gene: TRBJ1-5
CDR3 length: 15
V gene: TRBV7-9

CDR3 DNA: TGTGCCAGCAGTAGACCTAGAGGGGGGAAAGAGACCCAGTACTTC
CDR3 protein: CASSRPRGGKETQYF
clone size: -
D gene: -
J gene: TRBJ2-5
CDR3 length: 15
V gene: TRBV2

CDR3 DNA: TGTGCCAGCAGTAGAGACCCCTCCCATATTAGCAATCAGCCCCAGCATTTT
CDR3 protein: CASSRDPSHISNQPQHF
clone size: few
D gene: -
J gene: TRBJ1-5
CDR3 length: 17
V gene: TRBV2

CDR3 DNA: TGTGCCAGCAGCTTTGCCCAGCATGAGCAGTTCTTC
CDR3 protein: CASSFAQHEQFF
clone size: medium-sized
D gene: -
J gene: TRBJ2-1
CDR3 length: 12
V gene: TRBV11-2

CDR3 DNA: TGTGCCAGCAGCGCCAGTGGGACAGTTCAAGAGACCCAGTACTTC
CDR3 protein: CASSASGTVQETQYF
clone size: medium-sized
D gene: TRBD1
J gene: TRBJ2-5
CDR3 length: 15
V gene: TRBV9

CDR3 DNA: TGTGCCAGCAGTTACTCTAAGGGACCGAACACTGAAGCTTTCTTT
CDR3 protein: CASSYSKGPNTEAFF
clone size: -
D gene: -
J gene: TRBJ1-1
CDR3 length: 15
V gene: TRBV6-6

CDR3 DNA: TGTGCCATCCAGAAAGCTTTGCCGGGACTAGCGGATTACGGGGAGCTGTTTTTT
CDR3 protein: CAIQKALPGLADYGELFF
clone size: -
D gene: TRBD2
J gene: TRBJ2-2
CDR3 length: 18
V gene: TRBV10-3

CDR3 DNA: TGTGCCAGCAGCCCTAGCGGGAGCCCCTACAATGAGCAGTTCTTC
CDR3 protein: CASSPSGSPYNEQFF
clone size: -
D gene: TRBD2
J gene: TRBJ2-1
CDR3 length: 15
V gene: TRBV7-2

CDR3 DNA: TGTGCCAGCAGCTCAATGGGACAGGGGGTAAACTATGGCTACACCTTC
CDR3 protein: CASSSMGQGVNYGYTF
clone size: -
D gene: TRBD1
J gene: TRBJ1-2
CDR3 length: 16
V gene: TRBV5-6

CDR3 DNA: TGCAGCGTTGAAGGGTCCCAGGGTAGTTTTTACAATGAGCAGTTCTTC
CDR3 protein: CSVEGSQGSFYNEQFF
clone size: few
D gene: -
J gene: TRBJ2-1
CDR3 length: 16
V gene: TRBV29-1

CDR3 DNA: TGTGCCAGCAGCGGAAGCGGGTACAATGAGCAGTTCTTC
CDR3 protein: CASSGSGYNEQFF
clone size: -
D gene: -
J gene: TRBJ2-1
CDR3 length: 13
V gene: TRBV9

CDR3 DNA: TGCGCCAGCAGCTTCCGGGACCACATCAATGAGCAGTTCTTC
CDR3 protein: CASSFRDHINEQFF
clone size: -
D gene: -
J gene: TRBJ2-1
CDR3 length: 14
V gene: TRBV5-1

CDR3 DNA: TGTGCCAGTAAGGGGTCCTCGCCATCGAACAGGGGTTCTAACTATGGCTACACCTTC
CDR3 protein: CASKGSSPSNRGSNYGYTF
clone size: -
D gene: TRBD1
J gene: TRBJ1-2
CDR3 length: 19
V gene: TRBV19